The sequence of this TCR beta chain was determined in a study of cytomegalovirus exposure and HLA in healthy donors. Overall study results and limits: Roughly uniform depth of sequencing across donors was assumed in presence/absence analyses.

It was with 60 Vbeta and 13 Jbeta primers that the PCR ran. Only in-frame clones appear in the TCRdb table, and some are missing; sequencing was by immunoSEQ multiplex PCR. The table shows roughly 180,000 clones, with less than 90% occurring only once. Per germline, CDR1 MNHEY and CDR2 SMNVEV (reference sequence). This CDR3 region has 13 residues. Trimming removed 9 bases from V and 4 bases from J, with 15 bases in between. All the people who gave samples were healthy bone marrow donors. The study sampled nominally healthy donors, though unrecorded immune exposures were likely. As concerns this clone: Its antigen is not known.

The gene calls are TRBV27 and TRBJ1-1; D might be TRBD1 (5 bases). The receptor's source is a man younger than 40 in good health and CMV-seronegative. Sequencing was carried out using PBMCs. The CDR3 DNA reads TGTGCCAGTTCGCACGGGGGAGGCACTGAAGCTTTCTTT. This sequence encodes CASSHGGGTEAFF.